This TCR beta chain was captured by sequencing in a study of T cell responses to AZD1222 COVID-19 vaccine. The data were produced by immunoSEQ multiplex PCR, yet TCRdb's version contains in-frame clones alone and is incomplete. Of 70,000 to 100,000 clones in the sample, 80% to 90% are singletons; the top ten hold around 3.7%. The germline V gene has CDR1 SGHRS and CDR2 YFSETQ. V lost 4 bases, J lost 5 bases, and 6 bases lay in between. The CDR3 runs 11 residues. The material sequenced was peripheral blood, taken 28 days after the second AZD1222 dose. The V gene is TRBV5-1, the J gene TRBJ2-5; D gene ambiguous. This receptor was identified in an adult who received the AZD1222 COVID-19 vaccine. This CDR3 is CASSIRETQYF. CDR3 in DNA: TGCGCCAGCAGCATCCGGGAGACCCAGTACTTC.